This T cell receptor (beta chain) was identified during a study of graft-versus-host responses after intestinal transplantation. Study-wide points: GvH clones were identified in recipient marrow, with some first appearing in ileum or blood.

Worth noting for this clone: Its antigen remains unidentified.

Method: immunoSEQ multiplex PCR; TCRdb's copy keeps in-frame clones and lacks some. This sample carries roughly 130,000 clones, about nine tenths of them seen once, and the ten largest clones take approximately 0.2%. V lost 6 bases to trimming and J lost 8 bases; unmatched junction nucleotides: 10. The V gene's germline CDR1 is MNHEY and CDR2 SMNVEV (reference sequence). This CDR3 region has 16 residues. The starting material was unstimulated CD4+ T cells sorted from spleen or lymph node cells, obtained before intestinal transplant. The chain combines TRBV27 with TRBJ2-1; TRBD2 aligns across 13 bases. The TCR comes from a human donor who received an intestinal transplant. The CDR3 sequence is CASSRTSGGVMDEQFF. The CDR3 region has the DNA TGTGCCAGCAGCCGGACTAGCGGGGGTGTAATGGATGAGCAGTTCTTC.